These T cell receptor beta chains were read from a single sample in a study of control samples from healthy donors and cancer patients. Generated by immunoSEQ multiplex PCR, the TCRdb table keeps only in-frame clones and is missing some. The sample lists around 90,000 clones, approximately 86% seen once, with around a fifth in the top ten. Material: blood. These receptors were obtained from a man between 25 and 39 years old in good health. The CDR3 runs from the conserved cysteine through the conserved F or W. The D gene is left open where the match is weak. Clone sizes are given selectively: once, few, many, or a class where the clone is expanded.

.	TRBV12-5	TRBJ1-1	TRBD1	TGTGCTAGTGGTGGACAGGAGAGTCTGAACACTGAAGCTTTCTTT	CASGGQESLNTEAFF
few	TRBV9	TRBJ1-1	.	TGTGCCAGCAGCGTAGATGGGGGCGGGAACACTGAAGCTTTCTTT	CASSVDGGGNTEAFF
.	TRBV2	TRBJ2-5	TRBD1	TGTGCCAGCAGTTACCAGGGGGCGCAGGAGACCCAGTACTTC	CASSYQGAQETQYF
.	TRBV6-5	TRBJ1-5	.	TGTGCCAGCAGTACCACACGGAATCAGCCCCAGCATTTT	CASSTTRNQPQHF
.	TRBV2	TRBJ1-1	TRBD1	TGTGCCAGCAGCTTCCAGGGGGCCGGGGGCACTGAAGCTTTCTTT	CASSFQGAGGTEAFF
.	TRBV27	TRBJ1-2	TRBD1	TGTGCCAGCAGTCAAGGGGGCGCTCTTGGCTACACCTTC	CASSQGGALGYTF
.	TRBV5-5	TRBJ2-7	.	TGTGCCAGCAGCTCGGGACCGGAGGCAGGCTACGAGCAGTACTTC	CASSSGPEAGYEQYF
.	TRBV11-2	TRBJ1-5	TRBD1	TGTGCCAGCAGCCGGGACAGCCTCAATCAGCCCCAGCATTTT	CASSRDSLNQPQHF
.	TRBV25-1	TRBJ2-7	.	TGTGCCAGCAGTTCAGACAGTCCTCCCTACGAGCAGTACTTC	CASSSDSPPYEQYF
.	TRBV5-1	TRBJ2-7	.	TGCGCCAGCAGCTTGGCCAACTCCTACGAGCAGTACTTC	CASSLANSYEQYF
.	TRBV7-9	TRBJ2-3	TRBD2	TGCGCCAGCAGCTTACGCAGCGGGGGGGGTGATACGCAGTATTTT	CASSLRSGGGDTQYF
.	TRBV9	TRBJ1-2	.	TGTGCCAGCAGCTTAGGGGCAGCGACAAACTATGGCTACACCTTC	CASSLGAATNYGYTF
.	TRBV1	TRBJ1-1	.	TGCACCAGCAGCCCCCGATGCAAAAGTTCTGGGGAAGCTTTCTTT	CTSSPRCKSSGEAFF
.	TRBV5-1	TRBJ2-2	.	TGCGCCAGCAGCTTGCTCCCGGGGAACACCGGGGAGCTGTTTTTT	CASSLLPGNTGELFF
.	TRBV28	TRBJ2-1	.	TGTGCAAGCACGGGTAGCTCCTACAATGAGCAGTTCTTC	CASTGSSYNEQFF
few	TRBV5-6	TRBJ1-2	TRBD1	TGTGCCAGCAGCTTGCCGGAGGGACAGGGTAGCTATGGCTACACCTTC	CASSLPEGQGSYGYTF
.	TRBV5-6	TRBJ2-3	TRBD2	TGTGCCAGCAGATCGGGACTAGCGGTGATAACAGATACGCAGTATTTT	CASRSGLAVITDTQYF
.	TRBV27	TRBJ1-6	.	TGTGCCAGCAGTTTTTTGTCCAGGGTCGATTCACCCCTCCACTTT	CASSFLSRVDSPLHF
.	TRBV28	TRBJ2-1	TRBD1	TGTGCCAGCAGTTTACTGACAGGGTCCTACAATGAGCAGTTCTTC	CASSLLTGSYNEQFF
.	TRBV20-1	TRBJ1-1	.	TGCAGTGCTAGTGGGGGGGGAGATGGCGCTTTCTTT	CSASGGGDGAFF
.	TRBV3-1/TRBV3-2	TRBJ1-6	.	TGTGCCAGCAGCCAAGATATAGGTTATAATTCACCCCTCCACTTT	CASSQDIGYNSPLHF
.	TRBV19	TRBJ1-6	TRBD1	TGTGCCAGTAGTCAACAGGGGATCTCCAGACGGCGGTTTAATTCACCCCTCCACTTT	CASSQQGISRRRFNSPLHF
.	TRBV29-1	TRBJ2-1	.	TGCAGCGTCCAAGGACAAATGCAGTTCTTC	CSVQGQMQFF
.	TRBV5-1	TRBJ1-1	TRBD1	TGCGCCAGCAGCTTGGCCGGACAGGGGGACACTGAAGCTTTCTTT	CASSLAGQGDTEAFF
.	TRBV5-1	TRBJ2-2	.	TGCGCCAGCAGCTTCACACAGGGTACCGGGGAGCTGTTTTTT	CASSFTQGTGELFF
.	TRBV7-8	TRBJ1-3	TRBD1	TGTGCCAGCAGCTTAGGACAGGGGAATAGGGGAAACACCATATATTTT	CASSLGQGNRGNTIYF
.	TRBV7-3	TRBJ2-3	TRBD2	TGTGCCAGCAGCTTAGGATGGCTTAGCGGGGGGGCCGGAGATACGCAGTATTTT	CASSLGWLSGGAGDTQYF
.	TRBV7-6	TRBJ2-1	TRBD2	TGTGCCAGCAGCTTATCCACCCCCAGCGGGGTAGGGGACAATGAGCAGTTCTTC	CASSLSTPSGVGDNEQFF
.	TRBV28	TRBJ1-5	.	TGTGCCACCCGGGACCGCCCCAATCAGCCCCAGCATTTT	CATRDRPNQPQHF